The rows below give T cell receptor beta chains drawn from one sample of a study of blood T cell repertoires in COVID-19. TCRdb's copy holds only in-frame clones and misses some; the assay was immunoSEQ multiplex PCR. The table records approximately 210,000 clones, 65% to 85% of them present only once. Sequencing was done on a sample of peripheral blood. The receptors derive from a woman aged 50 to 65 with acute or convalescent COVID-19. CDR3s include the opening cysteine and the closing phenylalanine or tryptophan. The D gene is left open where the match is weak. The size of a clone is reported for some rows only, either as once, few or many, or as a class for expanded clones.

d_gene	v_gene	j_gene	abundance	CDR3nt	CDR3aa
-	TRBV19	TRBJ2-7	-	TGTGCCAGTAGTATCGGGAGCACCTCGAGCTCCTACGAGCAGTACTTC	CASSIGSTSSSYEQYF
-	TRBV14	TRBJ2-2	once	TGTGCCAGCAGCCTACTCGCCGGGGAGCTGTTTTTT	CASSLLAGELFF
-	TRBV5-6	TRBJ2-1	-	TGTGCCAGCAGGAGGACAGATGAGCAGTTCTTC	CASRRTDEQFF
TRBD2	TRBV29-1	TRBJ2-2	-	TGCAGCGGCCGACTAGCGGGACTTAACACCGGGGAGCTGTTTTTT	CSGRLAGLNTGELFF
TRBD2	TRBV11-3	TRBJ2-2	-	TGTGCCAGCAGCTCGAGCGGGAGGGGCGCCGGGGAGCTGTTTTTT	CASSSSGRGAGELFF
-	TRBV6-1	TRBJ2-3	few	TGTGCCAGCAGTGAAAGGACAGGAGGGCTAAGGCCAGATACGCAGTATTTT	CASSERTGGLRPDTQYF
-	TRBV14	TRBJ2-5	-	TGTGCCAGCAGCAAGGGGGAGACCCAGTACTTC	CASSKGETQYF
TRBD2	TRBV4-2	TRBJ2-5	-	TGTGCCAGTGGGACTAGCGGGAGTCTAGGGACCCAGTACTTC	CASGTSGSLGTQYF
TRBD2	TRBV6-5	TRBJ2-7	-	TGTGCCAGCAGTATACGGACTAGTGGCTCCTACGAGCAGTACTTC	CASSIRTSGSYEQYF
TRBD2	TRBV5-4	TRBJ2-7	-	TGTGCCAGCAGCTTGGGTCCTAGCGGGAAACGGGACTACGAGCAGTACTTC	CASSLGPSGKRDYEQYF
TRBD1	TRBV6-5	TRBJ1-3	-	TGTGCCAGCAGTCAACAGGGGGCGTCTGGAAACACCATATATTTT	CASSQQGASGNTIYF
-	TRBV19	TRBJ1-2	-	TGTGCCAGTACCGTGACAGCTTTCTATGGCTACACCTTC	CASTVTAFYGYTF
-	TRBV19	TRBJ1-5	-	TGTGCCAGTATACCGACATCATATAGCAATCAGCCCCAGCATTTT	CASIPTSYSNQPQHF
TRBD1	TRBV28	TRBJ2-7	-	TGTGCCAGCAGCCACATACAGGGGTCGTACGAGCAGTACTTC	CASSHIQGSYEQYF
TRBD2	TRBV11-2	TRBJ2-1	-	TGTGCCAGCAGCAAGGGACTAGCGGGAGGCAATGAGCAGTTCTTC	CASSKGLAGGNEQFF
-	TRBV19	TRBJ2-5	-	TGTGCCAGTAGTATAGCCGGGGGATTTGGAGAGACCCAGTACTTC	CASSIAGGFGETQYF
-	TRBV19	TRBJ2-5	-	TGTGCCAGTAGCTCCCTCCCCGGAGAGACCCAGTACTTC	CASSSLPGETQYF
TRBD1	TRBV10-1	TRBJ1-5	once	TGCGCCAGCAGTTACGACAGGGGCAATCAGCCCCAGCATTTT	CASSYDRGNQPQHF
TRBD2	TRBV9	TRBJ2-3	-	TGTGCCAGCAGCCTTAGCGGGAGAACAGATACGCAGTATTTT	CASSLSGRTDTQYF
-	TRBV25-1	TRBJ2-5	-	TGTGCCAGCAGTAGAGGACAGTCCAGCGGGAAAGAGACCCAGTACTTC	CASSRGQSSGKETQYF
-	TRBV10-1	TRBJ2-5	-	TGCGCCAGCAGTGAGTACCCCGAGCAAGAGACCCAGTACTTC	CASSEYPEQETQYF
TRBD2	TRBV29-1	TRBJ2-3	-	TGCAGCGTTGAGGGGACTAGCGCACTCCCAGATACGCAGTATTTT	CSVEGTSALPDTQYF
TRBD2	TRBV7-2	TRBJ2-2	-	TGTGCCAGCAGCCCCGGGGGGGACACCGGGGAGCTGTTTTTT	CASSPGGDTGELFF
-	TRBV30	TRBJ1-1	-	TGTGCCTGGAGTGTGGGGCATAACACTGAAGCTTTCTTT	CAWSVGHNTEAFF
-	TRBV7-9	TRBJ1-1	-	TGTGCCAGCAGCTTCGACCCAGGGAACACTGAAGCTTTCTTT	CASSFDPGNTEAFF
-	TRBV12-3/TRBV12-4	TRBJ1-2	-	TGTGCCAGCAGTCAGAGGGGGTATGGCTACACCTTC	CASSQRGYGYTF
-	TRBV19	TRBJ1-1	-	TGTGCCAGTAGTACAGGAAGGACTGAAGCTTTCTTT	CASSTGRTEAFF
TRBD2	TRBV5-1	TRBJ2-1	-	TGCGCCAGCAGCTTGGTTAGCGGGAGGAGCTCCTACAATGAGCAGTTCTTC	CASSLVSGRSSYNEQFF
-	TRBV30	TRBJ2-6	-	TGTGCCTGGAGTGCCCCCCGGACTTTTAGCTCTGGGGCCAACGTCCTGACTTTC	CAWSAPRTFSSGANVLTF
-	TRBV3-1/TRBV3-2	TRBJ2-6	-	TGTGCCAGCAGCCCGACATCCGGACAGATATCTGGGGCCAACGTCCTGACTTTC	CASSPTSGQISGANVLTF
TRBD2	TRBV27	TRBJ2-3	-	TGTGCCAGCAGCTACGTAGCGGGAGGGCCAGAAGATACGCAGTATTTT	CASSYVAGGPEDTQYF
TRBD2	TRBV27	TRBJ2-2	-	TGTGCCAGCAGTCTTTTCGTGGTAGCGGGATATCGCGGGGAGCTGTTTTTT	CASSLFVVAGYRGELFF
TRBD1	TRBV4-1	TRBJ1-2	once	TGCGCCAGCAGCCTCGATATCGGGACAGGGGTTTTTGGGTCTGGCAGGGGTGGCTACACCTTC	CASSLDIGTGVFGSGRGGYTF
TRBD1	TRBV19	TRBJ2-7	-	TGTGCCAGTAGTGTACCTGACCGGGACAGGGGATACAACGAGCAGTACTTC	CASSVPDRDRGYNEQYF
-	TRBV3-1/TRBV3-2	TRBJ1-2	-	TGTGCCAGCAGCCAAGGTCTCCCCTATGGCTACACCTTC	CASSQGLPYGYTF
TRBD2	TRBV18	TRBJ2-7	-	TGTGCCAGCTCACCGGGACTAGCGGCAACCTACGAGCAGTACTTC	CASSPGLAATYEQYF
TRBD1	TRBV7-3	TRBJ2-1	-	TGTGCCAGCAGCACCGGACAGGGGGGTAGCAATGAGCAGTTCTTC	CASSTGQGGSNEQFF
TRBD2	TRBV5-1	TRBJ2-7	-	TGCGCCAGCAACGACGGGAGGGCCAGCTACGAGCAGTACTTC	CASNDGRASYEQYF
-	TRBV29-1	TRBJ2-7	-	TGCAGCGTTGAAGACCCGGGGGTCTCCTACGAGCAGTACTTC	CSVEDPGVSYEQYF
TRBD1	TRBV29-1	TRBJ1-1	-	TGCAGCGTTGAAGTTTCAGGGGGCCGGACTGAAGCTTTCTTT	CSVEVSGGRTEAFF
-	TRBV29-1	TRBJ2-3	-	TGCAGCGTTGAAGTGGGCTCGGCGGGTACGCAGTATTTT	CSVEVGSAGTQYF
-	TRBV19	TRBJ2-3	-	TGTGCCAGTGCGACTAGCACAGATACGCAGTATTTT	CASATSTDTQYF
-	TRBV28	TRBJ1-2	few	TGTGCCAGCACAGCAACAACGACAGACACCTATGGCTACACCTTC	CASTATTTDTYGYTF
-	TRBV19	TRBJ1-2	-	TGTGCCAGTAGTGGAAAAGGGACATTCTTGAATGGCTACACCTTC	CASSGKGTFLNGYTF
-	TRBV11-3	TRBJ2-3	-	TGTGCCAGCAGCTTAGATGGAGTTAACACAGATACGCAGTATTTT	CASSLDGVNTDTQYF
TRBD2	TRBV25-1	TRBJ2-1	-	TGTGCCAGCACTCCGGGACTAGCGTTGAATGAGCAGTTCTTC	CASTPGLALNEQFF
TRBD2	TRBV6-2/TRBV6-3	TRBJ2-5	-	TGTGCCAGCAGTTACTCCGCGAGTGGAGCGGGAGTTAGGGAGACCCAGTACTTC	CASSYSASGAGVRETQYF
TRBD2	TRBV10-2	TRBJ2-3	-	TGCGCCAGCGGGGGACTAGCGGGAGCTGATACGCAGTATTTT	CASGGLAGADTQYF
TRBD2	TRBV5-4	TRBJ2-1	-	TGTGCCAGCAGCTCGGACCGACTAGCGGGAGGGATTTACAATGAGCAGTTCTTC	CASSSDRLAGGIYNEQFF
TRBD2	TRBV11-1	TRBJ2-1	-	TGTGCCAGCAGCTTAGAAGCGGGACCGATGCAGTTCTTC	CASSLEAGPMQFF
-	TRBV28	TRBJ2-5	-	TGTGCCAGCCTAGGACAGTTGCAAGAGACCCAGTACTTC	CASLGQLQETQYF
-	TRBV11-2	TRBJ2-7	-	TGTGCCAGCAGCTTAGGATTGGGCCCTACCTACGAGCAGTACTTC	CASSLGLGPTYEQYF
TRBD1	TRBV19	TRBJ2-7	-	TGTGCCAGTAGTACGTCCCAGGACAGGGGCTACGAGCAGTACTTC	CASSTSQDRGYEQYF
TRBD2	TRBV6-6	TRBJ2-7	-	TGTGCCAGCAGCCCCCTCACTAGCGGAAATTACGAGCAGTACTTC	CASSPLTSGNYEQYF
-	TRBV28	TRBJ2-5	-	TGTGCCAGCAGTTTAGGGCAGGGAAGGGAGACCCAGTACTTC	CASSLGQGRETQYF
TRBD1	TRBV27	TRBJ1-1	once	TGTGCCAGCAGTCGACTGGGACAGGGGGCCCCTGAAGCTTTCTTT	CASSRLGQGAPEAFF
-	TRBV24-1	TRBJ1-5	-	TGTGCCACCAGTGACCCGACAGAGCCCAGCAATCAGCCCCAGCATTTT	CATSDPTEPSNQPQHF